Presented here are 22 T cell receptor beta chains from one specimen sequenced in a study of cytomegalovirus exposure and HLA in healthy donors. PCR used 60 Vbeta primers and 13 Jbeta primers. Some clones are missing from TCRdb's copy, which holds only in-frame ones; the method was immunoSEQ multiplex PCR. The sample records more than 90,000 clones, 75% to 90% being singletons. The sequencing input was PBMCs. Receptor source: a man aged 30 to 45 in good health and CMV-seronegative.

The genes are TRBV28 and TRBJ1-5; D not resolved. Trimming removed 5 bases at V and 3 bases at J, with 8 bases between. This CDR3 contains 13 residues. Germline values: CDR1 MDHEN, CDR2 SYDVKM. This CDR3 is CASSTDYNQPQHF. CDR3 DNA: TGTGCCAGCAGTACAGACTACAATCAGCCCCAGCATTTT.

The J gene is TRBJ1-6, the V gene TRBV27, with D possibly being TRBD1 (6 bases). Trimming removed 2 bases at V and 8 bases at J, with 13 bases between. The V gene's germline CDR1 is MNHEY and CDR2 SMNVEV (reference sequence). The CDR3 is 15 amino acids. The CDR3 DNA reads TGTGCCAGCAGTTTAAGTCGATACAGGGATTCACCCCTCCACTTT. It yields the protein CASSLSRYRDSPLHF.

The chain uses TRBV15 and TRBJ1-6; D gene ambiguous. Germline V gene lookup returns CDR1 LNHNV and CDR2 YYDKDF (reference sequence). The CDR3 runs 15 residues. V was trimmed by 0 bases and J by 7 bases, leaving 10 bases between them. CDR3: CATSRDRFVNSPLHF. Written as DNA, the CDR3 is TGTGCCACCAGCAGAGACAGGTTCGTGAATTCACCCCTCCACTTT.

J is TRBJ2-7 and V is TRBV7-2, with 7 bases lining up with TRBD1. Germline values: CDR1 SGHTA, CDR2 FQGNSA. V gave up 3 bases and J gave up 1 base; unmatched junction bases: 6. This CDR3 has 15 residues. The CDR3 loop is CASSFDRASSYEQYF. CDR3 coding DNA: TGTGCCAGCAGCTTTGACAGGGCCTCGTCCTACGAGCAGTACTTC.

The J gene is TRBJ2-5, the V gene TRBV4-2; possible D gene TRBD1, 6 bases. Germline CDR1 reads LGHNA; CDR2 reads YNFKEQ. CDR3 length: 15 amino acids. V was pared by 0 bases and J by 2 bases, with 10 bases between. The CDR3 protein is CASSQDHRAQETQYF. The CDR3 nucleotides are TGTGCCAGCAGCCAAGATCACAGGGCACAAGAGACCCAGTACTTC.

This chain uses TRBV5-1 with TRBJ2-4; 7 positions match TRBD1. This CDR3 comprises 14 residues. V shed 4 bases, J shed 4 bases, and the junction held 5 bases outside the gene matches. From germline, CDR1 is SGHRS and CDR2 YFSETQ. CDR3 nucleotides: TGCGCCAGCAGCACCGGGACAGCTAAAAACATTCAGTACTTC. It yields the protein CASSTGTAKNIQYF.

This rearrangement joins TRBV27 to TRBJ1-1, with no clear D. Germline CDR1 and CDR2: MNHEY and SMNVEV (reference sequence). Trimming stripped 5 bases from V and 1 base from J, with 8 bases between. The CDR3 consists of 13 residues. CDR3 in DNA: TGTGCCAGCAGTGCCACGGGGAACACTGAAGCTTTCTTT. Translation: CASSATGNTEAFF.

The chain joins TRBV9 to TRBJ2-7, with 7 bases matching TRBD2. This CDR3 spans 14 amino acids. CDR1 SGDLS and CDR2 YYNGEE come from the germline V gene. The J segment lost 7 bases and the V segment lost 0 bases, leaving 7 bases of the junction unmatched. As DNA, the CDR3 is TGTGCCAGCAGCGTAGGGCAACGGGGAGGGGAGCAGTACTTC. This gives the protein CASSVGQRGGEQYF.

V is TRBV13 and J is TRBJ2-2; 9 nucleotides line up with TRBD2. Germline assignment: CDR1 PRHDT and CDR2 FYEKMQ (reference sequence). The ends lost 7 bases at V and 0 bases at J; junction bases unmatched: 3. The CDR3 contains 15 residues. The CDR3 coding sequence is TGTGCCAGCACCCTAGCGGGGCCGAACACCGGGGAGCTGTTTTTT. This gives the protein CASTLAGPNTGELFF. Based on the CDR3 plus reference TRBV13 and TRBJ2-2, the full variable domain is AAGVIQSPRHLIKEKRETATLKCYPIPRHDTVYWYQQGPGQDPQFLISFYEKMQSDKGSIPDRFSAQQFSDYHSELNMSSLELGDSALYFCASTLAGPNTGELFFGEGSRLTVL.

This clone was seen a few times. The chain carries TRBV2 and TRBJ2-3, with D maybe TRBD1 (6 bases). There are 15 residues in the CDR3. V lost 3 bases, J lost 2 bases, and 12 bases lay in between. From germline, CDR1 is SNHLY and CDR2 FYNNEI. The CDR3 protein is CASSEDSDITDTQYF. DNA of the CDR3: TGTGCCAGCAGTGAGGACAGCGATATCACAGATACGCAGTATTTT. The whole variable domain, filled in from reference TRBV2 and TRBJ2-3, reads EPEVTQTPSHQVTQMGQEVILRCVPISNHLYFYWYRQILGQKVEFLVSFYNNEISEKSEIFDDQFSVERPDGSNFTLKIRSTKLEDSAMYFCASSEDSDITDTQYFGPGTRLTVL.

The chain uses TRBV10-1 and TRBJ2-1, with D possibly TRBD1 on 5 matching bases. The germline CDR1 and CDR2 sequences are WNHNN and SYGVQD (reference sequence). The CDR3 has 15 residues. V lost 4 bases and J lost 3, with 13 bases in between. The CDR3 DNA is TGCGCCAGCAGTGGGATCCACAGGAACTACAATGAGCAGTTCTTC. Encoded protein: CASSGIHRNYNEQFF.

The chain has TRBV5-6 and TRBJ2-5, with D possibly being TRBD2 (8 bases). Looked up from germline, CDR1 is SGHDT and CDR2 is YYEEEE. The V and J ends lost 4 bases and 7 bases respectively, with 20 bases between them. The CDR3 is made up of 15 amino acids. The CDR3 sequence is CASSHGTAGGGTQYF. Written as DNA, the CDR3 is TGTGCCAGCAGCCACGGGACAGCCGGGGGGGGGACCCAGTACTTC.

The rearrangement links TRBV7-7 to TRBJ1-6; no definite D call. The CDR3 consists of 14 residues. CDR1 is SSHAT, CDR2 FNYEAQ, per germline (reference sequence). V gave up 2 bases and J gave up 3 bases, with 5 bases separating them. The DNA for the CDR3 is TGTGCCAGCAGCTTAAAGAGCTATAATTCACCCCTCCACTTT. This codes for CASSLKSYNSPLHF.

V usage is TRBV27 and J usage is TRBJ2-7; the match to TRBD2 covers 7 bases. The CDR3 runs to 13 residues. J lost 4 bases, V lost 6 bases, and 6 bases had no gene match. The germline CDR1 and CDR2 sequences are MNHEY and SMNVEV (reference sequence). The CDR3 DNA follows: TGTGCCAGCAGCCGGGGGGTCCCGTACGAGCAGTACTTC. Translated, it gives CASSRGVPYEQYF.

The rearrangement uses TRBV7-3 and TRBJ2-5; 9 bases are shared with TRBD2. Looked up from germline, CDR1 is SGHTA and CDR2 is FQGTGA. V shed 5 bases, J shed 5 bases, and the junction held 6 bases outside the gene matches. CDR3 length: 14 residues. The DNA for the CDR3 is TGTGCCAGCAGCCTTAGCGGGAGTGGGGAGACCCAGTACTTC. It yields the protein CASSLSGSGETQYF.

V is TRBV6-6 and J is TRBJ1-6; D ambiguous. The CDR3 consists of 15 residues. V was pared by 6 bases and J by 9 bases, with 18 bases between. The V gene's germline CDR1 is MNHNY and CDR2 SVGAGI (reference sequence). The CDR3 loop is CASSPSFEGGSPLHF. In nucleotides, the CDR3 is TGTGCCAGCAGCCCCTCTTTTGAGGGCGGTTCACCCCTCCACTTT.

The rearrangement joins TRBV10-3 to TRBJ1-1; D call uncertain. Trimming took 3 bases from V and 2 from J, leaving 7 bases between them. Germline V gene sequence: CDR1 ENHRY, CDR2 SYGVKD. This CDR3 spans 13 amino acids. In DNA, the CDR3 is TGTGCCATCAGTGATCGCGATAACACTGAAGCTTTCTTT. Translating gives CAISDRDNTEAFF.

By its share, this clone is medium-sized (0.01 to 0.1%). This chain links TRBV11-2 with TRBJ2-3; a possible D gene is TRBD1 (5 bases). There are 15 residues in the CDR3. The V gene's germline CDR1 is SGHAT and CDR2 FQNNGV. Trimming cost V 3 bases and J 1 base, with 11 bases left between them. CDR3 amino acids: CASSFLGHGTDTQYF. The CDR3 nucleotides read TGTGCCAGCAGCTTCCTAGGACACGGCACAGATACGCAGTATTTT. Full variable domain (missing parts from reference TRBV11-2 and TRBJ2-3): EAGVAQSPRYKIIEKRQSVAFWCNPISGHATLYWYQQILGQGPKLLIQFQNNGVVDDSQLPKDRFSAERLKGVDSTLKIQPAKLEDSAVYLCASSFLGHGTDTQYFGPGTRLTVL.

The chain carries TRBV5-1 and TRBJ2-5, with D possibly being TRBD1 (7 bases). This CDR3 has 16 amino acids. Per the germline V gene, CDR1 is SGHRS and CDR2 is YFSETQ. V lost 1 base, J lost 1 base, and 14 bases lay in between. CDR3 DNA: TGCGCCAGCAGCTTGAATGGGGGGACAGCCCAAGAGACCCAGTACTTC. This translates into CASSLNGGTAQETQYF.

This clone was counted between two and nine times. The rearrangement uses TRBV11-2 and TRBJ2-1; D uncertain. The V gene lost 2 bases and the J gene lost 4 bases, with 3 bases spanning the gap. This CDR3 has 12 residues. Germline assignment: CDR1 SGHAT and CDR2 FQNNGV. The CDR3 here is CASSLYYNEQFF. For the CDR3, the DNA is TGTGCCAGCAGCTTATATTACAATGAGCAGTTCTTC.

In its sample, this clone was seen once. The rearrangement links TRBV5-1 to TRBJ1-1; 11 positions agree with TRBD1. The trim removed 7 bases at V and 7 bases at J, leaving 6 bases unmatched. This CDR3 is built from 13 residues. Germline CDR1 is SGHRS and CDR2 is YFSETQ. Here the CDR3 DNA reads TGCGCCAGCTCTCGGACAGGGGGCCATGAAGCTTTCTTT. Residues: CASSRTGGHEAFF.

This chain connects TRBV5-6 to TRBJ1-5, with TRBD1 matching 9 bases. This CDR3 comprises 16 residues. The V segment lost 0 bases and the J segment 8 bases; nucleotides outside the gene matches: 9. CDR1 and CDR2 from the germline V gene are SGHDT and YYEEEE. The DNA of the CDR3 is TGTGCCAGCAGCTTGGGGACAGGGGCCCTATTTGAGCCCCAGCATTTT. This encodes CASSLGTGALFEPQHF.